The clone carrying this T cell receptor (beta chain) has a count of ten or more. The antigen is not known. Breast cancer patients provided tissue from their axillary draining lymph nodes. CDR1 is MNHEY, CDR2 SVGAGI, per germline. V lost 6 bases, J lost 4 bases, and 5 bases stayed unmatched. The length of the CDR3 is 13 residues. TCRdb re-called the multiplex PCR reads through MiXCR, storing one row per CDR3 protein. The table lists around 300,000 distinct CDR3 sequences, 30% of them singletons. The data derive from a study of breast tumors, draining lymph nodes, adjacent tissues. The study's findings and limits: Tumor T cell lymph node origin was a supported hypothesis, not proven.

This clonotype was sampled from a female donor with breast cancer. Some clones in this sample may be carry-over from other donors' samples. The chain joins TRBV6-5 to TRBJ2-7; 8 bases fit TRBD1. Sequencing used axillary lymph node tissue. As DNA, the CDR3 is TGTGCCAGCAGAGGGCAGGGGGCGTACGAGCAGTACTTC. Its protein product is CASRGQGAYEQYF.